This TCR beta chain was sequenced during a study of T-cell memory formation after mild COVID-19. Germline V gene lookup returns CDR1 MRHNA and CDR2 SNTAGT. There are 16 residues in the CDR3. Trimming removed 0 bases from V and 7 bases from J, with 17 bases in between. Via MiXCR, TCRdb re-called the 5' RACE reads, giving one row per CDR3 protein. The table lists about 260,000 distinct CDR3 sequences, 15% to 20% of them singletons, with around 23% in the top ten. Study-level findings and limits: Mainly in CM and EM were contracting CD4+ clones; CD8+ were in EMRA. Memory cells collected pre-infection included some clones that later responded, suggesting cross-reactive memory joined.

This clonotype was counted a few times. The antigen is not known. The chain links TRBV6-4 to TRBJ2-3; unclear D gene. The origin of this receptor is a man between 18 and 29 years old who had mild COVID-19 (a few samples of this study predate the infection). Cell type and time point are not known. Material for sequencing was PBMCs or a T cell subset sorted from them (not recorded which). The CDR3 DNA reads as TGTGCCAGCAGTGACTCGGGGATAGACGGACGCAATACGCAGTATTTT. Protein: CASSDSGIDGRNTQYF.